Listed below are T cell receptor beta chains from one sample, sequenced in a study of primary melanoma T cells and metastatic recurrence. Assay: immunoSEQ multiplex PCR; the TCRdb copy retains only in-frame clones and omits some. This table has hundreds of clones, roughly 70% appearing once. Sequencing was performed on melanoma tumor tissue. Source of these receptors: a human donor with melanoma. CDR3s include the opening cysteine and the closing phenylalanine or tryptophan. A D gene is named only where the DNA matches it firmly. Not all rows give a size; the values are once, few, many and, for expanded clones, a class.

CASSECCAGRNQPQHF	TGTGCCAGCAGTGAATGCTGCGCAGGGCGCAATCAGCCCCAGCATTTT	NA	TRBV25-1	TRBJ1-5	NA
CATSDGWDNQSQHF	TGTGCCACCAGCGATGGTTGGGACAATCAGTCCCAGCATTTT	NA	TRBV15	TRBJ1-5	NA
CASGLYVRRLGNQPQHF	TGTGCTAGTGGTTTGTATGTTAGGAGGTTGGGCAATCAGCCCCAGCATTTT	NA	TRBV12-5	TRBJ1-5	few
CASSFRTGKALTEAFF	TGTGCCAGCAGCTTTAGGACAGGAAAGGCCCTCACTGAAGCTTTCTTT	TRBD1	TRBV11-3	TRBJ1-1	few
CASSFGTNTGELFF	TGTGCCAGCAGCTTCGGGACGAACACCGGGGAGCTGTTTTTT	NA	TRBV7-7	TRBJ2-2	few
CASTRRLAQTQETQYF	TGTGCCAGTACCCGCAGACTAGCGCAGACACAAGAGACCCAGTACTTC	TRBD2	TRBV19	TRBJ2-5	NA
CASSLNMATNEKLFF	TGTGCCAGCAGCTTAAATATGGCAACTAATGAAAAACTGTTTTTT	NA	TRBV11-3	TRBJ1-4	NA
CASYLSGSNTGELFF	TGTGCCAGCTACCTTAGCGGGTCGAACACCGGGGAGCTGTTTTTT	TRBD2	TRBV18	TRBJ2-2	NA
CASSYGRLGNYGYTF	TGTGCCAGCAGTTACGGCAGGTTGGGTAACTATGGCTACACCTTC	NA	TRBV6-8	TRBJ1-2	NA
CASSYRGNTEAFF	TGTGCCAGCAGTTACAGGGGGAACACTGAAGCTTTCTTT	NA	TRBV6-8	TRBJ1-1	NA
CASSGTGFRNQPQHF	TGTGCCAGCAGCGGGACAGGGTTTAGGAATCAGCCCCAGCATTTT	NA	TRBV22-1	TRBJ1-5	NA
CASSYSRRTERDTETFF	TGTGCCAGCAGTTACTCGAGGAGGACAGAGAGGGACACTGAAACTTTCTTT	NA	TRBV6-8	TRBJ1-1	NA
CASSESGRNYGYTF	TGCGCCAGCAGTGAGTCAGGACGGAACTATGGCTACACCTTC	NA	TRBV10-2	TRBJ1-2	NA
CASSIPGLAGGIGSTDTQYF	TGTGCCAGCAGCATACCGGGACTAGCGGGGGGTATAGGAAGCACAGATACGCAGTATTTT	TRBD2	TRBV11-3	TRBJ2-3	NA
CATSRDYLAGNTIYF	TGTGCCACCAGCAGAGATTATTTGGCTGGAAACACCATATATTTT	NA	TRBV15	TRBJ1-3	NA
CASSLPGDNQPQHF	TGTGCCAGCAGTTTGCCGGGGGACAATCAGCCCCAGCATTTT	NA	TRBV28	TRBJ1-5	few
CASSIPGDNQPQHF	TGTGCCAGTAGTATCCCAGGGGACAATCAGCCCCAGCATTTT	NA	TRBV19	TRBJ1-5	NA
CASSSVLGDEKLFF	TGTGCCAGCAGCTCCGTCCTGGGGGATGAAAAACTGTTTTTT	NA	TRBV6-8	TRBJ1-4	NA
CASSMWGIETQYF	TGTGCCAGTAGTATGTGGGGAATCGAGACCCAGTACTTC	NA	TRBV19	TRBJ2-5	once
CASSTDRTRGLEQYF	TGTGCCAGCAGCACCGACAGGACCCGAGGCCTAGAGCAGTACTTC	NA	TRBV7-7	TRBJ2-7	NA
CASSPGIGTKLFF	TGTGCCAGCAGTCCGGGGATCGGGACAAAACTGTTTTTT	NA	TRBV6-8	TRBJ1-4	NA
CASSSTRDPSGNTIYF	TGTGCCAGTAGTTCGACTCGGGACCCCTCTGGAAACACCATATATTTT	NA	TRBV19	TRBJ1-3	NA
CSVEGDTPYGYTF	TGCAGCGTTGAGGGGGACACTCCCTATGGCTACACCTTC	NA	TRBV29-1	TRBJ1-2	NA
CASSVERWTYNEQFF	TGTGCCAGCAGCGTAGAACGGTGGACCTACAATGAGCAGTTCTTC	NA	TRBV9	TRBJ2-1	NA
CASSNRDRGSPLHF	TGTGCCAGCAGTAACCGGGACAGGGGTTCACCCCTCCACTTT	TRBD1	TRBV6-8	TRBJ1-6	NA
CASSLRRDTEAFF	TGTGCCAGCAGCTTACGACGGGACACTGAAGCTTTCTTT	NA	TRBV7-1	TRBJ1-1	NA
CASSLRRTEMNTEAFF	TGTGCCAGTAGTTTGCGAAGAACCGAAATGAACACTGAAGCTTTCTTT	NA	TRBV19	TRBJ1-1	NA
CASSYSIGGVLNSPLHF	TGTGCCAGCAGTTACTCGATTGGGGGGGTTTTGAATTCACCCCTCCACTTT	NA	TRBV6-8	TRBJ1-6	once
CSALMDSYNEQFF	TGCAGCGCACTTATGGACTCCTACAATGAGCAGTTCTTC	NA	TRBV29-1	TRBJ2-1	NA
CSVHRDRGLAEAFF	TGCAGCGTTCACCGGGACAGGGGGCTAGCTGAAGCTTTCTTT	TRBD1	TRBV29-1	TRBJ1-1	NA
CASSPGQTVNTEAFF	TGTGCCAGCTCACCGGGACAGACTGTGAACACTGAAGCTTTCTTT	TRBD1	TRBV18	TRBJ1-1	NA
CAWSIPPGQGLYSNQPQHF	TGTGCCTGGAGTATTCCGCCGGGACAGGGCCTCTATAGCAATCAGCCCCAGCATTTT	TRBD1	TRBV30	TRBJ1-5	NA
CSVEGVGLGTGELFF	TGCAGCGTTGAAGGGGTAGGGCTAGGGACCGGGGAGCTGTTTTTT	NA	TRBV29-1	TRBJ2-2	few
CASSIDLRMNTEAFF	TGTGCCAGTAGTATAGATCTAAGGATGAACACTGAAGCTTTCTTT	NA	TRBV19	TRBJ1-1	NA
CASGPNTGSGAEAFF	TGTGCTAGTGGCCCCAACACAGGGAGTGGAGCTGAAGCTTTCTTT	NA	TRBV12-5	TRBJ1-1	NA
CASMTRQANYGYTF	TGTGCCAGCATGACTCGTCAAGCTAACTATGGCTACACCTTC	NA	TRBV6-8	TRBJ1-2	NA
CASSPGLYEQYF	TGTGCCAGCAGCCCCGGACTCTACGAGCAGTACTTC	NA	TRBV14	TRBJ2-7	NA
CASSPSRDSHQETQYF	TGTGCCAGCTCACCTTCCCGGGACAGCCATCAAGAGACCCAGTACTTC	TRBD1	TRBV18	TRBJ2-5	NA
CSARTGGAEAFF	TGCAGCGCCAGGACAGGTGGGGCTGAAGCTTTCTTT	TRBD1	TRBV29-1	TRBJ1-1	NA